The 20 T cell receptor beta chains listed next were all sequenced from one sample in a study of blood T cell repertoires in COVID-19. Method: immunoSEQ multiplex PCR; TCRdb's copy keeps in-frame clones and lacks some. There are roughly 250,000 clones in the sample; about 88% occur only once, and around 2.2% lies in the top ten. The specimen sequenced was peripheral blood. Receptor source: a woman aged 35 to 49 who had recovered from COVID-19.

V usage is TRBV30 and J usage is TRBJ2-2, with TRBD2 matching over 15 bases. The CDR3 contains 19 residues. V lost 2 bases and J lost 5; bases outside the gene matches: 12. Germline-derived CDR1 and CDR2 are GTSNPN and SVGIG (reference sequence). The CDR3 loop is CAWSRFRGLAGGWTGELFF. CDR3 in DNA: TGTGCCTGGAGTAGGTTCCGGGGACTAGCGGGAGGTTGGACCGGGGAGCTGTTTTTT. The full variable domain, its missing parts supplied by reference TRBV30 and TRBJ2-2, is SQTIHQWPATLVQPVGSPLSLECTVEGTSNPNLYWYRQAAGRGLQLLFYSVGIGQISSEVPQNLSASRPQDRQFILSSKKLLLSDSGFYLCAWSRFRGLAGGWTGELFFGEGSRLTVL.

V gene TRBV9 combines with J gene TRBJ1-2, with D unclear. CDR3 length: 13 amino acids. Deletions cut 1 base from V and 4 bases from J, with 8 bases between. Per germline, CDR1 SGDLS and CDR2 YYNGEE. In nucleotides, the CDR3 is TGTGCCAGCAGCGTAAGTGACTCCTATGGCTACACCTTC. It encodes CASSVSDSYGYTF.

This clone was seen just once. The V and J genes are TRBV3-1 (or the pseudogene TRBV3-2) and TRBJ2-7; a weak D match, TRBD2 (7 bases). The germline V gene encodes CDR1 LGHDT and CDR2 YNNKEL (reference sequence). CDR3 size: 14 residues. The germline V and J ends were trimmed by 3 bases and 5 bases, with 14 bases remaining between them. The CDR3 bases are TGTGCCAGCAGCCAGGGGGGGGGCGTCCACGAGCAGTACTTC. It encodes CASSQGGGVHEQYF.

The chain couples TRBV30 to TRBJ1-6, with 8 bases matching TRBD1. This CDR3 is 15 amino acids long. The V segment lost 3 bases and the J segment 6 bases; nucleotides outside the gene matches: 7. Looked up from germline, CDR1 is GTSNPN and CDR2 is SVGIG (reference sequence). CDR3 sequence (DNA): TGTGCCTGGAGGCCTTGGACAGGGAGTAATTCACCCCTCCACTTT. It codes for CAWRPWTGSNSPLHF.

This clone has only one observation. This chain connects TRBV6-5 to TRBJ2-2; 11 bases line up with TRBD1. The CDR3 is 15 residues long. The V gene's germline CDR1 is MNHEY and CDR2 SVGAGI. J lost 8 bases, V lost 3 bases, and 5 bases had no gene match. In DNA form, the CDR3 reads TGTGCCAGCAGTTATCGGGACAGGGGGTCGGGGGAGCTGTTTTTT. Translated, it gives CASSYRDRGSGELFF.

The rearrangement joins TRBV2 to TRBJ2-7; TRBD1 agrees at 7 bases. With V trimmed by 4 bases and J by 7 bases, 16 bases remained unmatched. From germline, CDR1 is SNHLY and CDR2 FYNNEI. The CDR3 is 16 residues long. In DNA form, the CDR3 reads TGTGCCAGCAGTGGGGTTGGGCCCGGGACAGCTGGGGAGCAGTACTTC. As protein: CASSGVGPGTAGEQYF.

The V call is TRBV2, the J call TRBJ1-5; TRBD1 agrees at 7 bases. V dropped 6 bases and J dropped 4; count of bases not matched to a gene: 9. CDR3 size: 15 residues. Germline CDR1 is SNHLY and CDR2 is FYNNEI. The CDR3 region has the DNA TGTGCCAGCAGATATAGACAGGGATTTAATCAGCCCCAGCATTTT. Protein: CASRYRQGFNQPQHF.

The chain uses TRBV4-3 and TRBJ2-7; 14 nucleotides match TRBD2. Losses at the gene ends were 0 bases for V and 4 bases for J; bases not matched to a gene: 17. Germline V gene data show CDR1 as LGHNA and CDR2 as YSLEER. The CDR3 totals 21 residues. The CDR3 sequence: CASSQDLPPGLAGEFGYEQYF. The CDR3 DNA follows: TGCGCCAGCAGCCAAGATCTACCACCGGGACTAGCGGGAGAATTCGGGTACGAGCAGTACTTC.

V is TRBV25-1 and J is TRBJ2-1, with TRBD2 matching 11 bases. Per the germline V gene, CDR1 is MGHDK and CDR2 is SYGVNS. Trimming cost V 6 bases and J 8 bases; bases outside gene matches: 3. This CDR3 is built from 13 residues. CDR3 sequence reads: CASRASGRYEQFF. CDR3 nucleotides: TGTGCCAGCAGGGCTAGCGGGAGGTATGAGCAGTTCTTC.

The chain joins TRBV30 to TRBJ2-5; TRBD2 is a possible D gene (7 bases). The length of the CDR3 is 14 residues. The germline gives CDR1 GTSNPN, CDR2 SVGIG (reference sequence). V shed 0 bases and J shed 5 bases, with 13 bases lying between them. The CDR3, as DNA: TGTGCCTGGAGTGTACGGGGGGCCGGGGAGACCCAGTACTTC. Translated, it gives CAWSVRGAGETQYF. Full variable domain (rest looked up from reference TRBV30 and TRBJ2-5): SQTIHQWPATLVQPVGSPLSLECTVEGTSNPNLYWYRQAAGRGLQLLFYSVGIGQISSEVPQNLSASRPQDRQFILSSKKLLLSDSGFYLCAWSVRGAGETQYFGPGTRLLVL.

The gene calls are TRBV4-1 and TRBJ1-2, with 7 bases fitting TRBD1. This CDR3 has 15 amino acids. Germline CDR1 and CDR2: MGHRA and YSYEKL. The J segment lost 8 bases and the V segment lost 0 bases, leaving 9 bases of the junction unmatched. As DNA, the CDR3 is TGCGCCAGCAGCCAAGACAACAGGGGATGGGGGGGCTACACCTTC. Its translation is CASSQDNRGWGGYTF.

This clone was observed a single time. V is TRBV5-1 and J is TRBJ2-1; TRBD1 aligns across 11 bases. The germline V gene has CDR1 SGHRS and CDR2 YFSETQ. The CDR3 is made up of 15 amino acids. Trimming took 5 bases from V and 9 from J; bases not matched to a gene: 10. CDR3 DNA: TGCGCCAGCAGATTCCTCGGGACAGGGGGGAGTGAGCAGTTCTTC. This translates into CASRFLGTGGSEQFF.

The chain combines TRBV27 with TRBJ1-1, with 7 positions matching TRBD1. CDR1 MNHEY and CDR2 SMNVEV come from the germline V gene (reference sequence). J was trimmed by 4 bases and V by 5 bases; bases with no gene match: 7. This CDR3 is built from 14 residues. CDR3 DNA: TGTGCCAGCAGTACCCCAGGGGGGTCCACTGAAGCTTTCTTT. Translated, it gives CASSTPGGSTEAFF.

V gene TRBV3-1 (or the pseudogene TRBV3-2) combines with J gene TRBJ1-6, with D uncertain. The V end was cut by 1 base, the J end by 6 bases, with 16 bases between. The CDR3 is 17 residues long. Germline CDR1 reads LGHDT; CDR2 reads YNNKEL (reference sequence). The CDR3 sequence is CASSQGIVLVGNSPLHF. CDR3 nucleotide sequence: TGTGCCAGCAGCCAAGGGATCGTCCTAGTGGGTAATTCACCCCTCCACTTT.

The J gene is TRBJ2-1, the V gene TRBV7-9, with 9 bases matching TRBD1. V lost 4 bases to trimming and J lost 2 bases; unmatched junction nucleotides: 6. Germline CDR1 SEHNR, CDR2 FQNEAQ (reference sequence). This CDR3 has 16 residues. CDR3 coding DNA: TGTGCCAGCAGCTCAGGACAGGGGAGACCCTACAATGAGCAGTTCTTC. Protein product: CASSSGQGRPYNEQFF.

The V call is TRBV6-2 or TRBV6-3, the J call TRBJ1-1; no reliable D call. CDR3 length equals 14 residues. Germline CDR1 MNHEY, CDR2 SVGEGT. Deletions cut 6 bases from V and 8 bases from J, with 19 bases between. For the CDR3, the DNA is TGTGCCAGCAGCCCCAGGCTACGGGGAGACGAAGCTTTCTTT. Encoded protein: CASSPRLRGDEAFF.

This clone showed up just a few times. V gene TRBV11-2 combines with J gene TRBJ1-4; D may be TRBD1 (5 bases). Germline assignment: CDR1 SGHAT and CDR2 FQNNGV. CDR3 length equals 16 residues. V was shortened by 5 bases and J by 8 bases, with 21 bases between the two germline ends. The CDR3 nucleotides are TGTGCCAGCAGCACCATAGCGGGGCTTTCGGGAGAAAAACTGTTTTTT. The encoded protein is CASSTIAGLSGEKLFF.

This clone was recorded a few times. This chain connects TRBV14 to TRBJ2-3; no reliable D call. Germline lookup yields CDR1 SGHDN and CDR2 FVKESK. The V and J ends lost 5 bases and 6 bases respectively, with 18 bases between them. The CDR3 covers 15 residues. The CDR3 sequence is CASSYDRLITDTQYF. CDR3 nucleotides: TGTGCCAGCAGCTACGACCGACTTATTACCGATACGCAGTATTTT.

The V and J genes are TRBV7-8 and TRBJ2-5, with 9 bases fitting TRBD1. The CDR3 contains 15 residues. The V gene end was trimmed by 4 bases and the J gene end by 2 bases; junction bases not matched to a gene: 5. CDR1 SGHVS and CDR2 FQNEAQ come from the germline V gene. The chain's CDR3 is CASSSPGTGQETQYF. The CDR3 DNA follows: TGTGCCAGCAGCTCCCCTGGGACAGGGCAAGAGACCCAGTACTTC.

The table lists this clone with a few counts. This chain uses TRBV19 with TRBJ1-2; tentatively, D is TRBD1 (5 bases). Germline CDR1 and CDR2: LNHDA and SQIVND (reference sequence). The ends were cut back, 3 bases at V and 4 bases at J, with 9 bases in the middle. This CDR3 comprises 13 residues. This CDR3 is CASSIRGSYGYTF. The CDR3 nucleotides are TGTGCCAGTAGTATTCGGGGGAGCTATGGCTACACCTTC.